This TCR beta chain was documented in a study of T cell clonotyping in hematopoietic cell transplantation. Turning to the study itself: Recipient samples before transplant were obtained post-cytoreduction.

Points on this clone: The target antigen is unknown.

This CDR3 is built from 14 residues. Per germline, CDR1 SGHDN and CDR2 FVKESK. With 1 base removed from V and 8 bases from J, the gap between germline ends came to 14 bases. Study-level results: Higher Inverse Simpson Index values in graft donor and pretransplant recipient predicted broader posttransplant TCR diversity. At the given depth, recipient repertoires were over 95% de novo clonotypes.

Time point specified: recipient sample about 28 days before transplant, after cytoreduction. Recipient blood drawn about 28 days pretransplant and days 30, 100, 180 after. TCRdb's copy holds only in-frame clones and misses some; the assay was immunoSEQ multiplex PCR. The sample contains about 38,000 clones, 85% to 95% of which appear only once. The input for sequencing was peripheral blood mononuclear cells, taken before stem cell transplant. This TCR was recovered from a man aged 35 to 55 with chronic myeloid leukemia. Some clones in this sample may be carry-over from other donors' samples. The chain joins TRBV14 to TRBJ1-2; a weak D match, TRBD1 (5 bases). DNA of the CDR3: TGTGCCAGCAGCCAAGTGGGCAGGGAGTACGGCTACACCTTC. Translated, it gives CASSQVGREYGYTF.